This is a list of T cell receptor beta chains from one sample in a study of cytomegalovirus exposure and HLA in healthy donors. Some clones are missing from TCRdb's copy, which holds only in-frame ones; the method was immunoSEQ multiplex PCR. The repertoire holds some 140,000 clones, with roughly 86% as singletons. The sequenced sample was PBMCs. All receptors come from a human donor in good health. Each CDR3 is given with its conserved first and last residue. Rows give clone size only sometimes, using once, few, many, or a class for an expanded clone.

J gene: TRBJ2-1; V gene: TRBV7-3; clone size: NA; CDR3 protein: CASSQGTSGANEQFF
J gene: TRBJ1-2; V gene: TRBV7-2; clone size: NA; CDR3 protein: CASSLESVERGGQGGYTF
J gene: TRBJ1-1; V gene: TRBV4-2; clone size: NA; CDR3 protein: CASSYTPGGGTEAFF
J gene: TRBJ1-2; V gene: TRBV5-4; clone size: few; CDR3 protein: CASSLPDGSYGYTF
J gene: TRBJ2-2; V gene: TRBV5-4; clone size: once; CDR3 protein: CASSIPPPGTSISGELFF
J gene: TRBJ1-1; V gene: TRBV19; clone size: NA; CDR3 protein: CASSSRGRITEAFF
J gene: TRBJ1-5; V gene: TRBV7-2; clone size: NA; CDR3 protein: CASSLVWGGGNQPQHF
J gene: TRBJ2-2; V gene: TRBV7-3; clone size: NA; CDR3 protein: CASSLEAQRTNTGELFF
J gene: TRBJ1-3; V gene: TRBV7-6; clone size: NA; CDR3 protein: CASSLSDNSGNTIYF
J gene: TRBJ1-1; V gene: TRBV5-1; clone size: NA; CDR3 protein: CASSLVIPGYTEAFF
J gene: TRBJ2-1; V gene: TRBV9; clone size: once; CDR3 protein: CASSVLGLAGAGEYNEQFF